A selection of T cell receptor beta chains follows, all from one sample in a study of cytomegalovirus exposure and HLA in healthy donors. Assay: immunoSEQ multiplex PCR; the TCRdb copy retains only in-frame clones and omits some. Here the sample spans approximately 140,000 clones, about 85% being singletons. The sample comprised PBMCs. These receptors all stem from a female donor in good health and CMV-seronegative. The CDR3 runs from the conserved cysteine through the conserved F or W. D genes are given only for firm matches.

d_call: .; v_call: TRBV27; j_call: TRBJ1-1; cdr3_nt: TGTGCCAGCAGTCGGTCCCTTAACACTGAAGCTTTCTTT; cdr3_aa: CASSRSLNTEAFF
d_call: TRBD2; v_call: TRBV27; j_call: TRBJ2-1; cdr3_nt: TGTGCCAGCAGTTTGAGGCGGGGGAGCTCCTACAATGAGCAGTTCTTC; cdr3_aa: CASSLRRGSSYNEQFF
d_call: TRBD1; v_call: TRBV6-1; j_call: TRBJ2-7; cdr3_nt: TGTGCCAGCAGTCCCGGGACAGGGGAACGACAGTACTTC; cdr3_aa: CASSPGTGERQYF
d_call: TRBD1; v_call: TRBV19; j_call: TRBJ1-1; cdr3_nt: TGTGCCAGTAGTTGGGACAGTTTAATGAACACTGAAGCTTTCTTT; cdr3_aa: CASSWDSLMNTEAFF
d_call: .; v_call: TRBV2; j_call: TRBJ1-4; cdr3_nt: TGTGCCAGCAGTGATGGTTACGATGAGGGTTTTGTTGAAAAACTGTTTTTT; cdr3_aa: CASSDGYDEGFVEKLFF
d_call: .; v_call: TRBV6-6; j_call: TRBJ2-5; cdr3_nt: TGTGCCAGCAGTTATAGTCTCTGGGAGACCCAGTACTTC; cdr3_aa: CASSYSLWETQYF
d_call: .; v_call: TRBV18; j_call: TRBJ2-5; cdr3_nt: TGTGCCAGCTCACACCCCGGGGGAGCACAAGAGACCCAGTACTTC; cdr3_aa: CASSHPGGAQETQYF
d_call: .; v_call: TRBV18; j_call: TRBJ1-2; cdr3_nt: TGTGCCAGCTCACCACCAGGCCAGGGCTATGGCTACACCTTC; cdr3_aa: CASSPPGQGYGYTF
d_call: TRBD2; v_call: TRBV6-5; j_call: TRBJ2-5; cdr3_nt: TGTGCCAGCAGTTACTCCCCCGCGGGGGTCGGGACCCAGTACTTC; cdr3_aa: CASSYSPAGVGTQYF
d_call: TRBD1; v_call: TRBV30; j_call: TRBJ1-5; cdr3_nt: TGTGCCTGGAAGGGGGCAGGCAATCAGCCCCAGCATTTT; cdr3_aa: CAWKGAGNQPQHF
d_call: .; v_call: TRBV4-1; j_call: TRBJ2-1; cdr3_nt: TGCGCCAGCAGCCAAGATCCTCCCGGGCAGGGGTACAATGAGCAGTTCTTC; cdr3_aa: CASSQDPPGQGYNEQFF
d_call: TRBD2; v_call: TRBV7-8; j_call: TRBJ2-1; cdr3_nt: TGTGCCAGCAGCGCGACTAGCGGGGGGGTAAGGCAGTTCTTC; cdr3_aa: CASSATSGGVRQFF
d_call: .; v_call: TRBV6-5; j_call: TRBJ2-1; cdr3_nt: TGTGCCAGCAGGACCACCGGACTCATTAATGAGCAGTTCTTC; cdr3_aa: CASRTTGLINEQFF
d_call: .; v_call: TRBV25-1; j_call: TRBJ2-3; cdr3_nt: TGTGCCAGCAGTGAATTCTGGCAGGGCACAGATACGCAGTATTTT; cdr3_aa: CASSEFWQGTDTQYF
d_call: .; v_call: TRBV20-1; j_call: TRBJ1-1; cdr3_nt: TGCAGTGCTAGAATATGGCCCTCGGCTTTCTTT; cdr3_aa: CSARIWPSAFF